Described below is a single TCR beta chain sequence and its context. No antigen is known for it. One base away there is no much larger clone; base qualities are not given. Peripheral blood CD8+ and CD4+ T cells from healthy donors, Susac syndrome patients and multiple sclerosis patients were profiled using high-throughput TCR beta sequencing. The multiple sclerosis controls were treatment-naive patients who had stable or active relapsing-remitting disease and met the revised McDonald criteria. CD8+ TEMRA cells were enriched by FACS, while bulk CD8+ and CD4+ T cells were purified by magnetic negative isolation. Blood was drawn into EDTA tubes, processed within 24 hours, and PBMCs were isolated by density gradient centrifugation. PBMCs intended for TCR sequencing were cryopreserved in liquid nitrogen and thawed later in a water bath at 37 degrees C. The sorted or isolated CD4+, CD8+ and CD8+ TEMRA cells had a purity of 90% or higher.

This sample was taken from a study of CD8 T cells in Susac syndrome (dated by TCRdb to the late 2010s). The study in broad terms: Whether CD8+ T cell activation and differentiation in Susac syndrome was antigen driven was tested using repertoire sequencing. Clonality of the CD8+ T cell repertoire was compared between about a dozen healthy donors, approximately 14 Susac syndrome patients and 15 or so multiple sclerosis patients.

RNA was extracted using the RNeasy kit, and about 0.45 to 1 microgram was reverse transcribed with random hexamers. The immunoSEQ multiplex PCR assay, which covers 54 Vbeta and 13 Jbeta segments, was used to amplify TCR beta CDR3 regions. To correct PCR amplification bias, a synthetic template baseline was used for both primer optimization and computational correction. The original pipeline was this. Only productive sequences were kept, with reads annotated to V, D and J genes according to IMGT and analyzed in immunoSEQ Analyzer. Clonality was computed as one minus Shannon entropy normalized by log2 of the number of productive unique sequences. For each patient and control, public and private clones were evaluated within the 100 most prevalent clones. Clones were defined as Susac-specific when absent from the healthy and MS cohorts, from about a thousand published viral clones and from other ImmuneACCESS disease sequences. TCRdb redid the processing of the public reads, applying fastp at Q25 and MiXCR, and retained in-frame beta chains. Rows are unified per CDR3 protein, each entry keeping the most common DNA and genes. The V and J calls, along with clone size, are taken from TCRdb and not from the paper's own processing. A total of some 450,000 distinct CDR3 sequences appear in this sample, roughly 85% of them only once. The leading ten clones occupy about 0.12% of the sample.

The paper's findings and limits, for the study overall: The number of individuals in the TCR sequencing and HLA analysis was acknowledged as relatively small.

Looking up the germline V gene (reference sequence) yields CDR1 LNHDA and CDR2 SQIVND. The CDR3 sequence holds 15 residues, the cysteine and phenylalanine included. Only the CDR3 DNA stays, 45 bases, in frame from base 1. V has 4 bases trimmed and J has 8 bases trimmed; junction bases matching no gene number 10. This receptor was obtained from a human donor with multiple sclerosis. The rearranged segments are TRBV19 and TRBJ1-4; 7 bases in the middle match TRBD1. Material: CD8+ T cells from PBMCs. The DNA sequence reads TGTGCCAGTAGTACGCCGACAGGGAGGGAGGAAAAACTGTTTTTT. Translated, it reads CASSTPTGREEKLFF.